Each of the 16 T cell receptor beta chains below was sequenced from the same sample in a study of OX40 agonist ivuxolimab in advanced cancers. Profiled with immunoSEQ multiplex PCR; TCRdb holds only in-frame clones, not every one. The sample includes more than 55,000 clones, 88% of them seen just once. Sequenced here: CD4+ or CD8+ T cells sorted from blood, sampled in a trial of the OX40 agonist ivuxolimab. The receptors here all came from an adult with an advanced solid tumor such as melanoma, head and neck, liver or kidney cancer.

This rearrangement joins TRBV10-3 to TRBJ1-2; D ambiguous. The CDR3 loop spans 13 amino acids. The germline V gene has CDR1 ENHRY and CDR2 SYGVKD. V was clipped by 6 bases and J by 2 bases, with 10 bases between them. The chain's CDR3 is CAISGGRNYGYTF. DNA for the CDR3: TGTGCCATCAGCGGAGGACGGAACTATGGCTACACCTTC.

This clone was detected only a few times. The V call is TRBV6-5, the J call TRBJ1-6, with D uncertain. The CDR3 runs to 15 residues. Deletions cut 6 bases from V and 7 bases from J, with 16 bases between. CDR1 is MNHEY, CDR2 SVGAGI, per germline. This CDR3 reads CASRALVGGNSPLHF. CDR3 sequence (DNA): TGTGCCAGCAGAGCTCTGGTTGGAGGCAATTCACCCCTCCACTTT.

V gene TRBV6-5 combines with J gene TRBJ1-5, with D hard to call. V lost 2 bases and J lost 9, with 14 bases in between. Germline CDR1 reads MNHEY; CDR2 reads SVGAGI. The CDR3 spans 14 residues. CDR3 region: CASSYGNGIGPQHF. The CDR3 coding sequence is TGTGCCAGCAGTTACGGGAATGGGATCGGGCCCCAGCATTTT.

This clone was picked up one time. This chain joins TRBV30 and TRBJ2-1, with 11 bases aligning to TRBD1. Trimming took 2 bases from V and 7 from J; bases not matched to a gene: 10. This CDR3 contains 16 residues. CDR1 and CDR2 (germline): GTSNPN, SVGIG (reference sequence). The DNA of the CDR3 is TGTGCCTGGAGTTTCCTCCGGGACAGGGGGATAAATGAGCAGTTCTTC. Its translation is CAWSFLRDRGINEQFF.

The chain recombines TRBV7-2 with TRBJ2-7; 7 nucleotides match TRBD2. The CDR3 runs 11 residues. Per germline, CDR1 SGHTA and CDR2 FQGNSA. V dropped 5 bases and J dropped 9; count of bases not matched to a gene: 4. As DNA, the CDR3 is TGTGCCAGCAGCCCGGGGACTACGCAGTACTTC. This codes for CASSPGTTQYF.

The rearrangement joins TRBV19 to TRBJ2-2; D is unclear. This CDR3 is 15 amino acids long. Looked up from germline, CDR1 is LNHDA and CDR2 is SQIVND (reference sequence). The V end was cut by 3 bases, the J end by 4 bases, with 12 bases between. CDR3 loop: CASSMTDTFTGELFF. CDR3 nucleotide sequence: TGTGCCAGTAGTATGACCGACACCTTCACCGGGGAGCTGTTTTTT. Looking up the rest from reference TRBV19 and TRBJ2-2 gives the full variable domain: DGGITQSPKYLFRKEGQNVTLSCEQNLNHDAMYWYRQDPGQGLRLIYYSQIVNDFQKGDIAEGYSVSREKKESFPLTVTSAQKNPTAFYLCASSMTDTFTGELFFGEGSRLTVL.

This rearrangement joins TRBV9 to TRBJ1-6, with 7 bases that match TRBD1. V shed 0 bases, J shed 10 bases, and the junction held 7 bases outside the gene matches. The CDR3 loop spans 15 amino acids. Germline V gene lookup returns CDR1 SGDLS and CDR2 YYNGEE. The CDR3 loop reads CASSVGETGASPLHF. CDR3 nucleotides: TGTGCCAGCAGCGTAGGAGAAACAGGGGCCTCACCCCTCCACTTT.

The chain carries TRBV7-9 and TRBJ2-5; possible D gene TRBD1, 6 bases. The length of the CDR3 is 14 residues. V shed 5 bases and J shed 5 bases, with 15 bases lying between them. Germline lookup yields CDR1 SEHNR and CDR2 FQNEAQ (reference sequence). DNA of the CDR3: TGTGCCAGCAGCCCTAGTGGGGGCGGGGAGACCCAGTACTTC. It yields the protein CASSPSGGGETQYF.

This clone has just one count. The chain links TRBV5-1 to TRBJ2-5; 7 bases are shared with TRBD2. V lost 0 bases, J lost 0 bases, and 2 bases stayed unmatched. The CDR3 has 15 amino acids. Germline V gene lookup returns CDR1 SGHRS and CDR2 YFSETQ. CDR3 nucleotides: TGCGCCAGCAGCTTGGCCGGGACTAACCAAGAGACCCAGTACTTC. This translates into CASSLAGTNQETQYF.

This chain links TRBV30 with TRBJ1-4, with D unresolved. The CDR3 consists of 15 residues. The ends were cut back, 1 base at V and 7 bases at J, with 16 bases in the middle. The germline CDR1 and CDR2 sequences are GTSNPN and SVGIG (reference sequence). CDR3 DNA sequence: TGTGCCTGGAGTGCCACGACGGCGGGAGTTGAAAAACTGTTTTTT. This encodes CAWSATTAGVEKLFF.

The rearrangement joins TRBV7-3 to TRBJ2-2, with D unclear. Germline-derived CDR1 and CDR2 are SGHTA and FQGTGA. The CDR3 consists of 16 residues. V was shortened by 5 bases and J by 1 base, with 14 bases between the two germline ends. The CDR3 region is CASSLSAGMNTGELFF. DNA of the CDR3: TGTGCCAGCAGCCTTTCCGCAGGAATGAACACCGGGGAGCTGTTTTTT.

This chain connects TRBV2 to TRBJ2-1; D is unclear. The V gene lost 7 bases and the J gene lost 6 bases, with 7 bases spanning the gap. Germline V lookup: CDR1 SNHLY, CDR2 FYNNEI. The CDR3 runs to 11 residues. CDR3 in DNA: TGTGCCAGCATGCGGCGCAATGAGCAGTTCTTC. This codes for CASMRRNEQFF.

This clone has just a few counts. This chain joins TRBV5-1 and TRBJ1-1, with D unclear. Trimming took 3 bases from V and 3 from J, leaving 9 bases between them. The CDR3 runs 13 residues. The germline CDR1 and CDR2 sequences are SGHRS and YFSETQ. The CDR3 nucleotides read TGCGCCAGCAGCTCAAACAGAGACACTGAAGCTTTCTTT. This sequence encodes CASSSNRDTEAFF.

The chain carries TRBV27 and TRBJ2-7, with TRBD2 identical over 12 bases. Trimming at V came to 3 bases and at J to 6 bases, leaving 9 bases not matched to a gene. CDR3 length equals 16 residues. Germline V gene lookup returns CDR1 MNHEY and CDR2 SMNVEV (reference sequence). The DNA of the CDR3 is TGTGCCAGCAGTTTCAAGGGGCTAGCGGGGGGGTTCGAGCAGTACTTC. Translation: CASSFKGLAGGFEQYF.

The chain recombines TRBV7-9 with TRBJ1-1; 7 bases agree with TRBD1. The V gene's germline CDR1 is SEHNR and CDR2 FQNEAQ (reference sequence). The CDR3 loop spans 13 amino acids. V was pared by 6 bases and J by 4 bases, with 5 bases of the junction left unmatched. For the CDR3, the DNA is TGTGCCAGCAGTCGGGACAGAACCACTGAAGCTTTCTTT. It specifies CASSRDRTTEAFF.

V usage is TRBV6-1 and J usage is TRBJ1-3; the D is unclear. The CDR3 extends over 14 amino acids. Germline V gene sequence: CDR1 MNHNS, CDR2 SASEGT. Trimming took off 4 bases at V and 4 bases at J, with 11 bases between the two ends. The CDR3 nucleotides read TGTGCCAGCAGTGTGGACGGGAACGGAAACACCATATATTTT. It specifies CASSVDGNGNTIYF.